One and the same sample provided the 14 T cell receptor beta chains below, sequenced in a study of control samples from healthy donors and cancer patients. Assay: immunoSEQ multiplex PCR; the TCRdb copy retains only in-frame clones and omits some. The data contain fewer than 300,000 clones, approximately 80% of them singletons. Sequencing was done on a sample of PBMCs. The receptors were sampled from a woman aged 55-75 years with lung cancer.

CDR3 sequence: CASSELAGTYNEQFF. For the CDR3, the DNA is TGTGCCAGCAGTGAACTAGCGGGTACATACAATGAGCAGTTCTTC. The chain combines TRBV2 with TRBJ2-1; 8 bases map to TRBD2. CDR1 SNHLY and CDR2 FYNNEI come from the germline V gene. V trimming: 2 bases; J trimming: 4 bases; junction bases outside the gene matches: 4. CDR3 length equals 15 residues. The full variable domain, completed using reference TRBV2 and TRBJ2-1, is EPEVTQTPSHQVTQMGQEVILRCVPISNHLYFYWYRQILGQKVEFLVSFYNNEISEKSEIFDDQFSVERPDGSNFTLKIRSTKLEDSAMYFCASSELAGTYNEQFFGPGTRLTVL.

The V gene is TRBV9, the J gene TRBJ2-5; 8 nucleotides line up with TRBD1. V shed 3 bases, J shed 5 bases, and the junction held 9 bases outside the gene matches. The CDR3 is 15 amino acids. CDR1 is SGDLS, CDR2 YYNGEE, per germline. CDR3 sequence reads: CASSAGQGFDETQYF. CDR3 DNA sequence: TGTGCCAGCAGCGCCGGACAGGGATTCGACGAGACCCAGTACTTC.

CDR3 sequence: CASSLAGGPYEQYF. CDR3 sequence (DNA): TGTGCCAGCAGCTTAGCGGGGGGTCCCTACGAGCAGTACTTC. This chain links TRBV5-5 with TRBJ2-7; 9 bases are shared with TRBD2. V lost 2 bases to trimming and J lost 2 bases; unmatched junction nucleotides: 2. Per germline, CDR1 SGHKS and CDR2 YYEKEE (reference sequence). This CDR3 has 14 residues.

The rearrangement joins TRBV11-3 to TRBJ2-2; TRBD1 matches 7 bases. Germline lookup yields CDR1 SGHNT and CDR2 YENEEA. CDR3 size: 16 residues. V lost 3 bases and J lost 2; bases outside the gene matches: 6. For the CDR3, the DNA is TGTGCCAGCAGCTTGTCTCCAGGGGGTAACACCGGGGAGCTGTTTTTT. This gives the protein CASSLSPGGNTGELFF.

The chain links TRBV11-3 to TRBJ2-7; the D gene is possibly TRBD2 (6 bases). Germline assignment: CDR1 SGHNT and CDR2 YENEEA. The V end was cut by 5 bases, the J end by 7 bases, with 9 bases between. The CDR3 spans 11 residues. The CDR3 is CASSRGLEQYF. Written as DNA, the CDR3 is TGTGCCAGCAGCCGAGGACTAGAGCAGTACTTC.

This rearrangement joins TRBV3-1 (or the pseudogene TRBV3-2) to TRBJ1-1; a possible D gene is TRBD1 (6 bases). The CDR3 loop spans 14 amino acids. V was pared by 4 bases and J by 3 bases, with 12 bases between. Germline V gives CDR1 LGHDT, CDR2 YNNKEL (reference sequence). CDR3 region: CASSRTQGDTEAFF. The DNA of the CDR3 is TGTGCCAGCAGCCGGACACAGGGTGACACTGAAGCTTTCTTT.

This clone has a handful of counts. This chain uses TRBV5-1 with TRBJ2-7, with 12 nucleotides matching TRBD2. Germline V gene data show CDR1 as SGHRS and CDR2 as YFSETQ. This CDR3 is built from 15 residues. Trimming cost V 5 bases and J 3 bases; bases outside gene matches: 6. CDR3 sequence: CASRPLAGGNYEQYF. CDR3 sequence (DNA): TGCGCCAGCAGACCCCTAGCGGGAGGGAACTACGAGCAGTACTTC.

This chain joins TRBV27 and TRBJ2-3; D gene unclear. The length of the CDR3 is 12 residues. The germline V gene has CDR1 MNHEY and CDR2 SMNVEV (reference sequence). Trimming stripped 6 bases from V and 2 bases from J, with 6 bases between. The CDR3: CASSHYTDTQYF. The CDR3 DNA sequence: TGTGCCAGCAGCCATTACACAGATACGCAGTATTTT.

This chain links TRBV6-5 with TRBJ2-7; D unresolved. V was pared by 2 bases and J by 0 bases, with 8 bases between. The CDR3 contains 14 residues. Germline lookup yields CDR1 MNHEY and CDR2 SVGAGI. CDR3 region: CASSYRRSSYEQYF. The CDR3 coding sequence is TGTGCCAGCAGTTACAGGCGGAGCTCCTACGAGCAGTACTTC.

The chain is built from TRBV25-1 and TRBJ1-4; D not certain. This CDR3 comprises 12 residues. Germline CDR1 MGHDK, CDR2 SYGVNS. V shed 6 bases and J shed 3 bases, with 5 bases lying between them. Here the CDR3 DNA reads TGTGCCAGCAGCCCTGCTAATGAAAAACTGTTTTTT. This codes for CASSPANEKLFF. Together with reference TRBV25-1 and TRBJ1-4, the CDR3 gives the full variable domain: EADIYQTPRYLVIGTGKKITLECSQTMGHDKMYWYQQDPGMELHLIHYSYGVNSTEKGDLSSESTVSRIRTEHFPLTLESARPSHTSQYLCASSPANEKLFFGSGTQLSVL.

The CDR3 protein is CASSYFGAFKNEQYF. The CDR3 nucleotides are TGTGCCAGCAGTTACTTTGGTGCCTTCAAGAACGAGCAGTACTTC. The genes are TRBV6-6 and TRBJ2-7, with D hard to call. Trimming left V 1 base short and J 5 bases short, with 15 bases between. The germline CDR1 and CDR2 sequences are MNHNY and SVGAGI (reference sequence). The CDR3 length is 15 residues.

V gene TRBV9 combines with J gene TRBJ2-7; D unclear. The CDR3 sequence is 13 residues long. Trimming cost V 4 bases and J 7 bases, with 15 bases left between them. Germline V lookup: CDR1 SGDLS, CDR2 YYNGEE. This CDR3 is CASSPTPLGEQYF. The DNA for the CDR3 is TGTGCCAGCAGCCCAACCCCCCTCGGGGAGCAGTACTTC. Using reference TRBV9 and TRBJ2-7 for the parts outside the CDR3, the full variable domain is DSGVTQTPKHLITATGQRVTLRCSPRSGDLSVYWYQQSLDQGLQFLIQYYNGEERAKGNILERFSAQQFPDLHSELNLSSLELGDSALYFCASSPTPLGEQYFGPGTRLTVT.

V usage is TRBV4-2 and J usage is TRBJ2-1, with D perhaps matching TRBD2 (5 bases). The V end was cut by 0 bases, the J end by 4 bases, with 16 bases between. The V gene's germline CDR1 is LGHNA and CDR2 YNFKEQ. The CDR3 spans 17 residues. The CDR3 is CASSQDRDSLGYNEQFF. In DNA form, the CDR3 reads TGTGCCAGCAGCCAAGATCGGGATAGCCTGGGATACAATGAGCAGTTCTTC.

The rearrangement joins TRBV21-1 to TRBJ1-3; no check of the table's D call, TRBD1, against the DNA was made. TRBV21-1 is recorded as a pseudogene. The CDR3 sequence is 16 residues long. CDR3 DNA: TGTGCCAGCAGCAAAGGGTGGGGACATCCTGGAAACACCATATATTTT. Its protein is CASSKGWGHPGNTIYF.